Each of the 9 T cell receptor beta chains below was sequenced from the same sample in a study of T-cell memory formation after mild COVID-19. TCRdb ran MiXCR on the 5' RACE reads and lists one entry per CDR3 protein. The data show more than 250,000 distinct CDR3 sequences, around 15% seen once. Sequencing was performed on PBMCs or a T cell subset sorted from them (not recorded which). The receptors come from a man aged 18 to 35 who had mild COVID-19 (a few samples of this study predate the infection). Cell type and time point are not known.

This clonotype has only a few counts. The chain carries TRBV5-6 and TRBJ1-2; D unclear. V lost 1 base and J 4 bases, leaving 8 bases between the germline ends. This CDR3 comprises 13 residues. Germline V gene data show CDR1 as SGHDT and CDR2 as YYEEEE. CDR3: CASSLPPAYGYTF. The CDR3 bases are TGTGCCAGCAGCTTGCCCCCAGCCTATGGCTACACCTTC.

The chain employs TRBV25-1 and TRBJ2-5; 10 bases map to TRBD2. This CDR3 has 16 amino acids. Per germline, CDR1 MGHDK and CDR2 SYGVNS. J lost 2 bases, V lost 1 base, and 4 bases had no gene match. The CDR3 is CASSESTSGTQETQYF. CDR3 in DNA: TGTGCCAGCAGTGAATCCACTAGCGGGACTCAAGAGACCCAGTACTTC. Drawing the rest from reference TRBV25-1 and TRBJ2-5, the complete variable domain is EADIYQTPRYLVIGTGKKITLECSQTMGHDKMYWYQQDPGMELHLIHYSYGVNSTEKGDLSSESTVSRIRTEHFPLTLESARPSHTSQYLCASSESTSGTQETQYFGPGTRLLVL.

This rearrangement joins TRBV30 to TRBJ2-7; D might be TRBD2 (5 bases). Germline assignment: CDR1 GTSNPN and CDR2 SVGIG (reference sequence). Trimming removed 0 bases at V and 7 bases at J, with 22 bases between. This CDR3 spans 16 amino acids. The CDR3 region has the DNA TGTGCCTGGAGTGTCCTCCGCCGGGTCGGGGTTAGGGAGCAGTACTTC. Amino acid sequence: CAWSVLRRVGVREQYF.

This clonotype was seen at least ten times. The chain carries TRBV5-1 and TRBJ2-3; 8 bases align to TRBD2. The CDR3 totals 14 residues. J gave up 1 base and V 6 bases, and 4 bases lay outside the gene matches. Germline V lookup: CDR1 SGHRS, CDR2 YFSETQ. In nucleotides, the CDR3 is TGCGCCAGCACCAGCGGGGGCCGCACAGATACGCAGTATTTT. Encoded protein: CASTSGGRTDTQYF.

V gene TRBV5-1 combines with J gene TRBJ2-5; tentative D call: TRBD2 (6 bases). This CDR3 comprises 17 residues. With 1 base removed from V and 5 bases from J, the gap between germline ends came to 21 bases. Germline assignment: CDR1 SGHRS and CDR2 YFSETQ. The CDR3 nucleotides are TGCGCCAGCAGCTTGCAGCCGGCAGGCGGGGACGGGGAGACCCAGTACTTC. This sequence encodes CASSLQPAGGDGETQYF. Full variable domain (remainder filled in from reference TRBV5-1 and TRBJ2-5): KAGVTQTPRYLIKTRGQQVTLSCSPISGHRSVSWYQQTPGQGLQFLFEYFSETQRNKGNFPGRFSGRQFSNSRSEMNVSTLELGDSALYLCASSLQPAGGDGETQYFGPGTRLLVL.

This rearrangement joins TRBV5-1 to TRBJ1-1; 7 bases fit TRBD1. V shed 5 bases and J 4 bases; nucleotides not matched to a gene: 14. This CDR3 is 16 amino acids long. Germline CDR1 and CDR2: SGHRS and YFSETQ. The CDR3 loop is CASRDGQAVRPTEAFF. The CDR3 coding sequence is TGCGCCAGCAGGGACGGACAGGCGGTGAGACCCACTGAAGCTTTCTTT.

This clonotype was counted ten times or more. V gene TRBV20-1 combines with J gene TRBJ2-3; D remains ambiguous. CDR1 is DFQATT and CDR2 is SNEGSKA in the germline V gene (reference sequence). This CDR3 has 10 amino acids. V dropped 6 bases and J dropped 3 bases, with 4 bases sitting between them. The CDR3 is CSATTDTQYF. CDR3 in DNA: TGCAGTGCAACTACAGATACGCAGTATTTT.

This clonotype appeared once. The chain is built from TRBV7-8 and TRBJ2-3; no definite D call. V lost 5 bases to trimming and J lost 14 bases, with 20 bases between them. The CDR3 length is 13 residues. Germline V gives CDR1 SGHVS, CDR2 FQNEAQ. The CDR3, as DNA: TGTGCCAGCAGCCAAAGTCGGCTCCAAGAGAGGTATTTT. Its protein product is CASSQSRLQERYF.

This chain joins TRBV6-5 and TRBJ1-1; 9 positions agree with TRBD1. The J segment lost 3 bases and the V segment lost 5 bases, leaving 4 bases of the junction unmatched. The CDR3 length is 14 residues. CDR1 and CDR2 from the germline V gene are MNHEY and SVGAGI. CDR3: CASSRDRVDTEAFF. The CDR3 region has the DNA TGTGCCAGCAGTCGGGACAGGGTCGACACTGAAGCTTTCTTT.